These 18 T cell receptor beta chains came from one sample sequenced in a study of T cell changes during pregnancy in multiple sclerosis (dated by TCRdb to between 2018 and 2021). The library came from the immunoSEQ multiplex PCR assay. TCRdb limited this immuneACCESS table to in-frame rearrangements with V and J called. A share of clones is missing; checked studies link under half to unresolved V genes, and the rest is unexplained. The sample has some 40,000 clones on record, approximately 91% of them singletons. The biggest ten clones account for roughly 0.53% of the sample. The specimen comprised CD4+ T cells from peripheral blood mononuclear cells, sampled in the first trimester of pregnancy. These receptors were obtained from a female donor with multiple sclerosis, enrolled in a pregnancy study.

V is TRBV5-4 and J is TRBJ2-7; 10 bases line up with TRBD2. Germline V CDR1 and CDR2: SGHNT, YYREEE (reference sequence). The CDR3 extends over 16 amino acids. Trimming took 4 bases from V and 0 from J; bases not matched to a gene: 7. CDR3 bases: TGTGCCAGCAGCGGGCCTGGACTAGCGGCCTCCTACGAGCAGTACTTC. Translation: CASSGPGLAASYEQYF.

The rearrangement joins TRBV7-2 to TRBJ2-1; D is uncertain. Trimming removed 5 bases at V and 8 bases at J, with 10 bases between. The germline CDR1 and CDR2 sequences are SGHTA and FQGNSA. CDR3 length: 12 amino acids. CDR3 in amino acids: CASSPRFYEQFF. CDR3 sequence (DNA): TGTGCCAGCAGCCCCCGGTTCTATGAGCAGTTCTTC. Full variable domain (remainder filled in from reference TRBV7-2 and TRBJ2-1): GAGVSQSPSNKVTEKGKDVELRCDPISGHTALYWYRQSLGQGLEFLIYFQGNSAPDKSGLPSDRFSAERTGGSVSTLTIQRTQQEDSAVYLCASSPRFYEQFFGPGTRLTVL.

The chain recombines TRBV28 with TRBJ2-1, with 9 bases matching TRBD1. The CDR3 totals 17 residues. The germline gives CDR1 MDHEN, CDR2 SYDVKM. The J segment lost 6 bases and the V segment lost 3 bases, leaving 12 bases of the junction unmatched. The CDR3 bases are TGTGCCAGCAGTTTTCATAGCCCGGGACAGGGAGGCAATGAGCAGTTCTTC. Translation: CASSFHSPGQGGNEQFF.

This clone came up a few times. DNA of the CDR3: TGTGCCAGCAGAAAGTCACTAGCCGGCACCGGGGAGCTGTTTTTT. Translating gives CASRKSLAGTGELFF. The rearrangement joins TRBV11-3 to TRBJ2-2; perhaps TRBD2 as D (6 bases). V lost 6 bases, J lost 4 bases, and 15 bases lay in between. There are 15 residues in the CDR3. The germline CDR1 and CDR2 sequences are SGHNT and YENEEA.

This chain uses TRBV5-1 with TRBJ1-6; D is unresolved. CDR3 length: 15 residues. From germline, CDR1 is SGHRS and CDR2 YFSETQ. V was trimmed by 4 bases and J by 7 bases, leaving 15 bases between them. In DNA form, the CDR3 reads TGCGCCAGCAGCATATCCTATGGAGGGAATTCACCCCTCCACTTT. It encodes CASSISYGGNSPLHF.

The chain links TRBV7-6 to TRBJ2-2; D is unresolved. Germline values: CDR1 SGHVS, CDR2 FNYEAQ. V lost 2 bases and J 6 bases, leaving 10 bases between the germline ends. The CDR3 has 14 amino acids. The CDR3 loop is CASSLTPVAGELFF. In DNA, the CDR3 is TGTGCCAGCAGCTTAACCCCGGTGGCCGGGGAGCTGTTTTTT.

This clone came up once. The rearrangement joins TRBV11-2 to TRBJ1-2, with TRBD1 identical over 7 bases. V trimming: 5 bases; J trimming: 5 bases; junction bases outside the gene matches: 14. CDR1 and CDR2 (germline): SGHAT, FQNNGV. This CDR3 comprises 16 residues. The CDR3 DNA follows: TGTGCCAGCAGCCCTCTCGGAAGGGGGCTTAAATATGGCTACACCTTC. It yields the protein CASSPLGRGLKYGYTF.

The gene calls are TRBV7-8 and TRBJ2-7, with 7 bases lining up with TRBD2. The V and J ends lost 5 bases and 3 bases, in that order; junction bases with no gene match: 10. Per germline, CDR1 SGHVS and CDR2 FQNEAQ. The CDR3 has 15 residues. The CDR3 sequence: CASSPRRDYLYEQYF. The CDR3 nucleotides are TGTGCCAGCAGCCCAAGGCGGGACTACCTCTACGAGCAGTACTTC.

The chain links TRBV5-1 to TRBJ2-3; TRBD2 matches 12 bases. Germline CDR1 and CDR2: SGHRS and YFSETQ. Trimming removed 2 bases from V and 2 bases from J; junction bases left unmatched: 12. This CDR3 region has 19 residues. This CDR3 is CASSFNPLGLAGFTDTQYF. Written as DNA, the CDR3 is TGCGCCAGCAGCTTCAACCCACTAGGACTAGCGGGATTCACAGATACGCAGTATTTT.

The chain recombines TRBV29-1 with TRBJ2-7, with D possibly being TRBD1 (6 bases). CDR3 length: 12 residues. The germline CDR1 and CDR2 sequences are SQVTM and ANQGSEA. V was cut by 4 bases and J by 2 bases, with 9 bases left in between. The CDR3 here is CSVAGTPYEQYF. Written as DNA, the CDR3 is TGCAGCGTTGCCGGGACACCCTACGAGCAGTACTTC.

The chain joins TRBV9 to TRBJ2-3, with TRBD1 matching 9 bases. Germline lookup yields CDR1 SGDLS and CDR2 YYNGEE. V was clipped by 1 base and J by 6 bases; unmatched bases: 6. This CDR3 has 15 residues. The chain's CDR3 is CASSVLGQGLDTQYF. CDR3 DNA: TGTGCCAGCAGCGTATTGGGACAGGGTCTCGATACGCAGTATTTT. Drawing the rest from reference TRBV9 and TRBJ2-3, the complete variable domain is DSGVTQTPKHLITATGQRVTLRCSPRSGDLSVYWYQQSLDQGLQFLIQYYNGEERAKGNILERFSAQQFPDLHSELNLSSLELGDSALYFCASSVLGQGLDTQYFGPGTRLTVL.

The chain employs TRBV5-4 and TRBJ2-7, with 8 bases lining up with TRBD2. V shed 3 bases, J shed 6 bases, and the junction held 8 bases outside the gene matches. CDR1 SGHNT and CDR2 YYREEE come from the germline V gene (reference sequence). CDR3 length: 14 amino acids. The CDR3 loop reads CASSSETSAAEQYF. DNA of the CDR3: TGTGCCAGCAGCTCCGAGACTAGCGCGGCCGAGCAGTACTTC.

This clone has at least ten counts. The chain combines TRBV27 with TRBJ2-7; 7 nucleotides line up with TRBD2. The CDR3 contains 16 residues. The V segment lost 3 bases and the J segment 3 bases; nucleotides outside the gene matches: 11. Germline V gene data show CDR1 as MNHEY and CDR2 as SMNVEV (reference sequence). The CDR3 loop reads CASSLLADTPLYEQYF. The CDR3 bases are TGTGCCAGCAGTTTGCTAGCGGATACCCCCCTCTACGAGCAGTACTTC.

This clone was observed once. V usage is TRBV10-2 and J usage is TRBJ2-2, with 11 bases matching TRBD1. Germline loops: CDR1 WSHSY, CDR2 SAAADI. This CDR3 is 15 amino acids long. The junction had 4 bases not matched to a gene; V was cut back by 3 bases and J by 7 bases. CDR3 in DNA: TGCGCCAGCAGTGAAGGACAGGGGGCGATCGGGGAGCTGTTTTTT. It translates to CASSEGQGAIGELFF.

The rearrangement uses TRBV6-1 and TRBJ1-1; 7 bases fit TRBD1. The CDR3 runs to 14 residues. Per germline, CDR1 MNHNS and CDR2 SASEGT. The J segment lost 0 bases and the V segment lost 8 bases, leaving 6 bases of the junction unmatched. The CDR3 nucleotides read TGTGCCAGCGATCAGGACAGGATGAACACTGAAGCTTTCTTT. It specifies CASDQDRMNTEAFF.

The chain carries TRBV7-8 and TRBJ2-6; D perhaps matches TRBD2 (6 bases). Trimming shortened V by 4 bases and J by 0 bases, and 16 bases separated the two germline ends. The CDR3 is made up of 18 amino acids. From germline, CDR1 is SGHVS and CDR2 FQNEAQ. This CDR3 reads CASSSGTLSFSGANVLTF. The CDR3 DNA sequence: TGTGCCAGCAGCTCCGGGACTCTTTCCTTCTCTGGGGCCAACGTCCTGACTTTC.

The chain employs TRBV6-5 and TRBJ1-2; D may be TRBD1 (6 bases). The CDR3 contains 14 residues. CDR1 MNHEY and CDR2 SVGAGI come from the germline V gene. Trimming took off 2 bases at V and 2 bases at J, with 9 bases between the two ends. The CDR3 region has the DNA TGTGCCAGCAGTTACCGACAGGCAAACTATGGCTACACCTTC. Protein: CASSYRQANYGYTF.

The V call is TRBV21-1, the J call TRBJ1-5. TRBV21-1 is a recognized pseudogene. This CDR3 has 17 residues. CDR3 in DNA: TGTGCCAGCAGCAAATGGTGTGATGGAGTAAGGAATCAGCCCCAGCATTTT. Translation gives CASSKWCDGVRNQPQHF.